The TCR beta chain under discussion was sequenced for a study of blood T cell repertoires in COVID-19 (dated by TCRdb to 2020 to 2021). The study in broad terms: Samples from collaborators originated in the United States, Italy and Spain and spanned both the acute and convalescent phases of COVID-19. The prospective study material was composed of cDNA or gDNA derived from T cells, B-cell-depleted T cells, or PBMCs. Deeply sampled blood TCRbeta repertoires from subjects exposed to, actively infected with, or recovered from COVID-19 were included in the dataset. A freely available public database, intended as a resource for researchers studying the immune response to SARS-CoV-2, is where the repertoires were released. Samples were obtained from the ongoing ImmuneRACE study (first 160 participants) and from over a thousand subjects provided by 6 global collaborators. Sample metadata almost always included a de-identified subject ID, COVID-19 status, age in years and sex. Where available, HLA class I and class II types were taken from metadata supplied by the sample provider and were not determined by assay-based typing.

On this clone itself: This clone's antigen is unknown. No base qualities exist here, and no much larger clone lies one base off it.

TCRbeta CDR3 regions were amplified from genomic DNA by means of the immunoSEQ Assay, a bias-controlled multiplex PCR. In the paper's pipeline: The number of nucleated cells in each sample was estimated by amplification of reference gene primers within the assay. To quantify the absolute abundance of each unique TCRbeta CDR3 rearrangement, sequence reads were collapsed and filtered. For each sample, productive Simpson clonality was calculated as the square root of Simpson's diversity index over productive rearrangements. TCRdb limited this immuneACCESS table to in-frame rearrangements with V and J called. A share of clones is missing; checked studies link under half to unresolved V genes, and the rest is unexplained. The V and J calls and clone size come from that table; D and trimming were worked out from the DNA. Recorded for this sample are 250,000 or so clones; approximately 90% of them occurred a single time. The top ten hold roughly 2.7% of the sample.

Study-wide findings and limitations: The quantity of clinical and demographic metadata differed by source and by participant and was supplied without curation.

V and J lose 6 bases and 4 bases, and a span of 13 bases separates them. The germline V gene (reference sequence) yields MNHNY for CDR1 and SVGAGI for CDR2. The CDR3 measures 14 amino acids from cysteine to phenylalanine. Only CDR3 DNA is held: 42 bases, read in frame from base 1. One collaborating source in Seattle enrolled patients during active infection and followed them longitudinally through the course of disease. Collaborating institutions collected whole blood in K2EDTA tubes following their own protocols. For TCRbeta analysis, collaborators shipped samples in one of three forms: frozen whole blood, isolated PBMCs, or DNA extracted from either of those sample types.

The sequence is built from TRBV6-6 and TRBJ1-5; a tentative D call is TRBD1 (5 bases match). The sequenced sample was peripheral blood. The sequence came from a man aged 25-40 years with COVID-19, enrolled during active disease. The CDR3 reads CASRPGGSNQPQHF. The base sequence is TGTGCCAGCAGGCCGGGGGGTTCAAATCAGCCCCAGCATTTT.